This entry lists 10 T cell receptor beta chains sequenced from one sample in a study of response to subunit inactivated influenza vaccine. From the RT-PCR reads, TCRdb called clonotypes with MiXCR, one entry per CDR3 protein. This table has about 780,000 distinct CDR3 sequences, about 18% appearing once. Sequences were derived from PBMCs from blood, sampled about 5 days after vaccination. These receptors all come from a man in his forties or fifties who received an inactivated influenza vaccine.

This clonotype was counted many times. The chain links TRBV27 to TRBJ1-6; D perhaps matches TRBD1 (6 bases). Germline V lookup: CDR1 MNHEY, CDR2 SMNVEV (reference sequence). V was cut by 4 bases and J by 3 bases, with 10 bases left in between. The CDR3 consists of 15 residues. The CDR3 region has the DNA TGTGCCAGCAGTTCCGGAGGGGGCTATAATTCACCCCTCCACTTT. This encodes CASSSGGGYNSPLHF.

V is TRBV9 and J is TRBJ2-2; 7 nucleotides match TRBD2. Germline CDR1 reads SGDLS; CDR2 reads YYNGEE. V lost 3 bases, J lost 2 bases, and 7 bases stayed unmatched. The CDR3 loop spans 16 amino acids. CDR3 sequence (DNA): TGTGCCAGCAGCGAAGGACTAGGGTCAAACACCGGGGAGCTGTTTTTT. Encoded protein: CASSEGLGSNTGELFF. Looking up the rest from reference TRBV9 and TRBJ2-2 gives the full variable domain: DSGVTQTPKHLITATGQRVTLRCSPRSGDLSVYWYQQSLDQGLQFLIQYYNGEERAKGNILERFSAQQFPDLHSELNLSSLELGDSALYFCASSEGLGSNTGELFFGEGSRLTVL.

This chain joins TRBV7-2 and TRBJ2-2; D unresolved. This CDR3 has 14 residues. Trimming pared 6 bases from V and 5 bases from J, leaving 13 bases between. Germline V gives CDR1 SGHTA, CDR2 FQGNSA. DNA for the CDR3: TGTGCCAGCAGTCCCCTGGCCGAAACCGGGGAGCTGTTTTTT. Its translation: CASSPLAETGELFF.

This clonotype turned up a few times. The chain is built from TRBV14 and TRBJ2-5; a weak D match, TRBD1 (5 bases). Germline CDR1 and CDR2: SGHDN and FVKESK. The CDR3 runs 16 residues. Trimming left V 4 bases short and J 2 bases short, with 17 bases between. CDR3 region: CASSPRQGEGQETQYF. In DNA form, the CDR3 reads TGTGCCAGCAGCCCGAGGCAAGGGGAAGGGCAAGAGACCCAGTACTTC.

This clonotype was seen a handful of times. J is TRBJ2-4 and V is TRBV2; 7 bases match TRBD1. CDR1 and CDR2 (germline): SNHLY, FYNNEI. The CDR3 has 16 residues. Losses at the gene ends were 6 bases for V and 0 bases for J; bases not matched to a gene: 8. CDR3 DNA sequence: TGTGCCAGCAGGTTAACAGGGGTAGGAGCCAAAAACATTCAGTACTTC. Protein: CASRLTGVGAKNIQYF. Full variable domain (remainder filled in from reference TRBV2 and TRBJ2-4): EPEVTQTPSHQVTQMGQEVILRCVPISNHLYFYWYRQILGQKVEFLVSFYNNEISEKSEIFDDQFSVERPDGSNFTLKIRSTKLEDSAMYFCASRLTGVGAKNIQYFGAGTRLSVL.

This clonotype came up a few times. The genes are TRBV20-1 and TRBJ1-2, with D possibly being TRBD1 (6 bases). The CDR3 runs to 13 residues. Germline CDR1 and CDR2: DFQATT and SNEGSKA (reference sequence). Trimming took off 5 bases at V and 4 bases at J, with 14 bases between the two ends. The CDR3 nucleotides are TGCAGTGCTCCAAAAGGACAGTCCTATGGCTACACCTTC. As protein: CSAPKGQSYGYTF.

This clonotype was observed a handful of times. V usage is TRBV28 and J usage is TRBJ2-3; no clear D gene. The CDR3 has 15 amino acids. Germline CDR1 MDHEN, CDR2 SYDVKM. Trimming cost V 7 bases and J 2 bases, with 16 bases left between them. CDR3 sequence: CASNEKGGPTDTQYF. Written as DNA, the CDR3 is TGTGCCAGCAATGAAAAAGGCGGACCCACAGATACGCAGTATTTT.

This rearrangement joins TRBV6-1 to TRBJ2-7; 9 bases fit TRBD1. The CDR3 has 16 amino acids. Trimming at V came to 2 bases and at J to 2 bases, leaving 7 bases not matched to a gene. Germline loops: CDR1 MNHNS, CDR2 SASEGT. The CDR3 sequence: CASSETGQGYPYEQYF. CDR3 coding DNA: TGTGCCAGCAGTGAAACGGGACAGGGTTACCCCTACGAGCAGTACTTC.

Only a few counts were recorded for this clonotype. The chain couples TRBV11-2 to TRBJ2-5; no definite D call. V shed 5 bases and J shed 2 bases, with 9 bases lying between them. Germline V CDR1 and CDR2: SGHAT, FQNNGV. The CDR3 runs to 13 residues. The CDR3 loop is CASSTVSQETQYF. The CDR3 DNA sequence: TGTGCCAGCAGCACTGTGAGTCAAGAGACCCAGTACTTC. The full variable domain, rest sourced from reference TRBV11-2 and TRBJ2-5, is EAGVAQSPRYKIIEKRQSVAFWCNPISGHATLYWYQQILGQGPKLLIQFQNNGVVDDSQLPKDRFSAERLKGVDSTLKIQPAKLEDSAVYLCASSTVSQETQYFGPGTRLLVL.

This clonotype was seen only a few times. Written as DNA, the CDR3 is TGCAGTGCTATACCGGGACTAGCGGTCCTAACCTCCTACAATGAGCAGTTCTTC. It encodes CSAIPGLAVLTSYNEQFF. The genes are TRBV20-1 and TRBJ2-1, with TRBD2 matching 11 bases. The ends lost 4 bases at V and 0 bases at J; junction bases unmatched: 11. The CDR3 is made up of 18 amino acids. Germline assignment: CDR1 DFQATT and CDR2 SNEGSKA (reference sequence).